The present entry profiles one T cell receptor beta chain with its context. The source of the sample is a study of cytomegalovirus exposure and HLA in healthy donors. Donors likely had unrecorded immune exposures despite being nominally healthy when sampled. The primer mix had 60 Vbeta and 13 Jbeta primers. Produced via immunoSEQ multiplex PCR; TCRdb's table is partial and in-frame only. The sample has 150,000 or so clones. This CDR3 contains 18 residues. J was trimmed by 4 bases and V by 0 bases; bases with no gene match: 9. CDR1 and CDR2 from the germline V gene are SGHRS and YFSETQ. J is TRBJ2-6 and V is TRBV5-1; 8 bases align to TRBD1. This clonotype was sampled from a woman in her late teens or twenties in good health and CMV-seronegative. Sequenced material: PBMCs. DNA for the CDR3: TGCGCCAGCAGCTTGGTAGGGCAGGGGGCTTCGGGGGCCAACGTCCTGACTTTC. Translation: CASSLVGQGASGANVLTF.